This is a list of T cell receptor beta chains from one sample in a study of cytomegalovirus exposure and HLA in healthy donors. Method: immunoSEQ multiplex PCR; TCRdb's copy keeps in-frame clones and lacks some. This table holds some 120,000 clones, around three quarters found once. The sample comprised PBMCs. The receptors originated from a female donor in good health and CMV-seronegative. CDR3s include the opening cysteine and the closing phenylalanine or tryptophan. The order of the fields is CDR3 length, clone size, J gene, V gene, D gene, CDR3 protein, CDR3 DNA. D genes are given only for firm matches. Expanded clones are given a class, and other clones once, few, many or no size at all.

CDR3 length: 15
clone size: .
J gene: TRBJ1-2
V gene: TRBV7-8
D gene: .
CDR3 protein: CASSSSGDWGYGYTF
CDR3 DNA: TGTGCCAGCAGCTCATCGGGGGATTGGGGGTATGGCTACACCTTC

CDR3 length: 17
clone size: .
J gene: TRBJ2-1
V gene: TRBV7-3
D gene: .
CDR3 protein: CASSELANRVPGNEQFF
CDR3 DNA: TGTGCCAGCAGCGAGCTTGCGAACAGAGTCCCCGGCAATGAGCAGTTCTTC

CDR3 length: 14
clone size: few
J gene: TRBJ1-2
V gene: TRBV21-1
D gene: .
CDR3 protein: CASSNQGSPYGYTF
CDR3 DNA: TGTGCCAGCAGCAACCAGGGCTCCCCCTATGGCTACACCTTC

CDR3 length: 14
clone size: .
J gene: TRBJ1-1
V gene: TRBV5-1
D gene: .
CDR3 protein: CASSFESRQAEAFF
CDR3 DNA: TGCGCCAGCAGCTTTGAGAGTAGGCAGGCTGAAGCTTTCTTT

CDR3 length: 16
clone size: .
J gene: TRBJ1-3
V gene: TRBV11-2
D gene: .
CDR3 protein: CASSLDIILTGNTIYF
CDR3 DNA: TGTGCCAGCAGCTTAGATATCATTCTAACTGGAAACACCATATATTTT

CDR3 length: 14
clone size: .
J gene: TRBJ1-2
V gene: TRBV10-3
D gene: .
CDR3 protein: CAISENTENYGYTF
CDR3 DNA: TGTGCCATCAGTGAGAACACCGAAAACTATGGCTACACCTTC

CDR3 length: 11
clone size: .
J gene: TRBJ2-7
V gene: TRBV20-1
D gene: .
CDR3 protein: CSAPFTYEQYF
CDR3 DNA: TGCAGTGCTCCATTCACCTACGAGCAGTACTTC

CDR3 length: 13
clone size: .
J gene: TRBJ2-7
V gene: TRBV7-8
D gene: TRBD2
CDR3 protein: CASSLTSGYEQYF
CDR3 DNA: TGTGCCAGCAGCTTAACTAGCGGCTACGAGCAGTACTTC

CDR3 length: 13
clone size: .
J gene: TRBJ1-2
V gene: TRBV19
D gene: TRBD1
CDR3 protein: CASRKQGGYGYTF
CDR3 DNA: TGTGCCAGTCGGAAGCAGGGGGGATATGGCTACACCTTC

CDR3 length: 11
clone size: .
J gene: TRBJ1-2
V gene: TRBV28
D gene: .
CDR3 protein: CASSLGLGYTF
CDR3 DNA: TGCGCCAGCAGTTTGGGCCTTGGCTACACCTTC

CDR3 length: 14
clone size: few
J gene: TRBJ1-1
V gene: TRBV14
D gene: TRBD1
CDR3 protein: CASSADRGLTEAFF
CDR3 DNA: TGTGCCAGCAGCGCAGACAGGGGACTCACTGAAGCTTTCTTT

CDR3 length: 15
clone size: few
J gene: TRBJ2-3
V gene: TRBV4-1
D gene: .
CDR3 protein: CASSQGRGYTDTQYF
CDR3 DNA: TGCGCCAGCAGCCAAGGGCGGGGTTACACAGATACGCAGTATTTT

CDR3 length: 15
clone size: .
J gene: TRBJ2-3
V gene: TRBV10-1
D gene: TRBD1
CDR3 protein: CASSAQGGSTDTQYF
CDR3 DNA: TGCGCCAGCAGTGCACAGGGGGGAAGCACAGATACGCAGTATTTT

CDR3 length: 14
clone size: many
J gene: TRBJ1-1
V gene: TRBV6-1
D gene: TRBD1
CDR3 protein: CASNHRGRGTEAFF
CDR3 DNA: TGTGCCAGCAATCACAGGGGCCGAGGAACTGAAGCTTTCTTT

CDR3 length: 18
clone size: .
J gene: TRBJ2-7
V gene: TRBV2
D gene: TRBD1
CDR3 protein: CASRLLAGGTGVSYEQYF
CDR3 DNA: TGTGCCAGCAGGCTCTTGGCCGGGGGGACAGGGGTTTCCTACGAGCAGTACTTC

CDR3 length: 15
clone size: .
J gene: TRBJ2-2
V gene: TRBV19
D gene: .
CDR3 protein: CASNAARSRAGELFF
CDR3 DNA: TGTGCCAGTAATGCGGCGAGGTCCCGGGCCGGGGAGCTGTTTTTT

CDR3 length: 15
clone size: .
J gene: TRBJ2-2
V gene: TRBV11-3
D gene: TRBD1
CDR3 protein: CASSTGQANTGELFF
CDR3 DNA: TGTGCCAGCAGCACCGGACAGGCTAACACCGGGGAGCTGTTTTTT

CDR3 length: 14
clone size: .
J gene: TRBJ1-2
V gene: TRBV7-9
D gene: .
CDR3 protein: CASSLSVPSRGYTF
CDR3 DNA: TGTGCCAGCAGCTTAAGTGTCCCTTCGAGAGGATACACCTTC

CDR3 length: 16
clone size: .
J gene: TRBJ2-2
V gene: TRBV11-2
D gene: .
CDR3 protein: CASSPAGGQYTGELFF
CDR3 DNA: TGTGCCAGCAGCCCCGCCGGGGGGCAATACACCGGGGAGCTGTTTTTT

CDR3 length: 13
clone size: .
J gene: TRBJ1-1
V gene: TRBV18
D gene: .
CDR3 protein: CASSEGDRTEAFF
CDR3 DNA: TGTGCCAGCTCCGAGGGGGATCGCACTGAAGCTTTCTTT

CDR3 length: 16
clone size: .
J gene: TRBJ2-3
V gene: TRBV1
D gene: .
CDR3 protein: CTSSQTRLAGADTQYF
CDR3 DNA: TGCACCAGCAGCCAAACTAGACTAGCGGGGGCAGATACGCAGTATTTT

CDR3 length: 17
clone size: .
J gene: TRBJ2-7
V gene: TRBV7-9
D gene: TRBD2
CDR3 protein: CASSRGLAGLLYDEQYF
CDR3 DNA: TGTGCCAGCAGCCGAGGACTAGCGGGTCTCCTGTATGACGAGCAGTACTTC

CDR3 length: 13
clone size: .
J gene: TRBJ2-4
V gene: TRBV29-1
D gene: .
CDR3 protein: CSVEEGSKNIQYF
CDR3 DNA: TGCAGCGTTGAGGAGGGATCCAAAAACATTCAGTACTTC